The 27 T cell receptor beta chains listed next were all sequenced from one sample in a study of T cells in Graves' hyperthyroidism and ophthalmopathy. From RNA transcripts, TCR beta CDR3 regions were amplified. A first-round RT-PCR of the TCR CDR3 used the HTBI primer set. TCRdb re-called the multiplex PCR reads through MiXCR, storing one row per CDR3 protein. Found here are 530,000 or so distinct CDR3 sequences, about 45% of them singletons; the top ten hold around 8%. The source material was peripheral blood or thyroid tissue (not recorded which). The receptors come from a woman in her late teens or twenties with Graves' hyperthyroidism.

This clonotype has ten or more counts. The rearrangement joins TRBV13 to TRBJ2-5; unclear D gene. This CDR3 spans 15 amino acids. The germline V and J ends were trimmed by 2 bases and 5 bases, with 15 bases remaining between them. Looked up from germline, CDR1 is PRHDT and CDR2 is FYEKMQ (reference sequence). The CDR3 sequence: CASSLLRSFGETQYF. Here the CDR3 DNA reads TGTGCCAGCAGCTTATTGAGGTCCTTCGGGGAGACCCAGTACTTC.

There are many counts of this clonotype. The chain employs TRBV7-2 and TRBJ1-1; D might be TRBD1 (5 bases). This CDR3 has 16 residues. Germline values: CDR1 SGHTA, CDR2 FQGNSA. V lost 1 base and J lost 4, with 16 bases in between. The CDR3 DNA is TGTGCCAGCAGCTTAGTGGGGCTCAGGGTTGGCACTGAAGCTTTCTTT. Its translation is CASSLVGLRVGTEAFF.

This chain connects TRBV5-1 to TRBJ1-5, with 7 bases aligning to TRBD1. From germline, CDR1 is SGHRS and CDR2 YFSETQ. With V trimmed by 1 base and J by 0 bases, 1 base remained unmatched. The length of the CDR3 is 15 residues. CDR3 protein: CASSLSGGSNQPQHF. CDR3 bases: TGCGCCAGCAGCTTGTCAGGGGGTAGCAATCAGCCCCAGCATTTT.

The table lists this clonotype with many counts. This chain connects TRBV7-2 to TRBJ1-1; no clear D. There are 17 residues in the CDR3. Germline loops: CDR1 SGHTA, CDR2 FQGNSA. The V and J ends lost 5 bases and 0 bases respectively, with 19 bases between them. The CDR3 loop reads CASSPRHEKFVNTEAFF. The CDR3 DNA reads TGTGCCAGCAGCCCCCGACATGAAAAATTTGTGAACACTGAAGCTTTCTTT. The full variable domain, with the rest looked up from reference TRBV7-2 and TRBJ1-1, is GAGVSQSPSNKVTEKGKDVELRCDPISGHTALYWYRQSLGQGLEFLIYFQGNSAPDKSGLPSDRFSAERTGGSVSTLTIQRTQQEDSAVYLCASSPRHEKFVNTEAFFGQGTRLTVV.

This clonotype has at least ten counts. The chain employs TRBV19 and TRBJ2-7; a weak D match, TRBD2 (5 bases). The CDR3 spans 14 residues. The germline V and J ends were trimmed by 7 bases and 2 bases, with 15 bases remaining between them. CDR1 and CDR2 (germline): LNHDA, SQIVND (reference sequence). CDR3 loop: CASIGGPGTYEQYF. CDR3 DNA sequence: TGTGCCAGTATAGGCGGGCCTGGGACCTACGAGCAGTACTTC.

This clonotype was detected ten times or more. CDR3 in DNA: TGTGCCAGCGGGACGGATCCTAGCACAGATACGCAGTATTTT. This translates into CASGTDPSTDTQYF. The chain uses TRBV10-3 and TRBJ2-3; TRBD2 is a possible D gene (6 bases). V was trimmed by 10 bases and J by 0 bases, leaving 14 bases between them. CDR1 is ENHRY and CDR2 is SYGVKD in the germline V gene. The CDR3 is made up of 14 amino acids.

This clonotype was observed many times. This rearrangement joins TRBV19 to TRBJ1-5, with TRBD1 matching over 11 bases. The CDR3 consists of 17 residues. In germline, CDR1 is LNHDA, CDR2 SQIVND (reference sequence). V lost 7 bases to trimming and J lost 0 bases; unmatched junction nucleotides: 8. CDR3 nucleotide sequence: TGTGCCAGTAACCGGGGGACAGGGGGGTCTAGCAATCAGCCCCAGCATTTT. Translation: CASNRGTGGSSNQPQHF.

This clonotype was detected a few times. The V call is TRBV9, the J call TRBJ2-7, with 9 nucleotides matching TRBD2. TRBJ2-1 explains the end of the DNA better; the J call may be wrong. CDR1 is SGDLS and CDR2 is YYNGEE in the germline V gene. The CDR3 loop spans 15 amino acids. DNA of the CDR3: TGTGCCAGCAGCCCAGCGGGAGGACCTTACAATGAGCAGTTCTTC. Amino acid sequence: CASSPAGGPYNEQFF.

Regarding this clonotype: Since no conserved phenylalanine or tryptophan closes the CDR3, a read error is the likely cause. CDR3 in amino acids: CSVNSGTVCGYTS. CDR3 bases: TGCAGCGTGAACTCCGGGACAGTCTGTGGCTACACCTCC. The rearrangement links TRBV29-1 to TRBJ1-2; 7 nucleotides line up with TRBD1. Germline V CDR1 and CDR2: SQVTM, ANQGSEA. This CDR3 contains 13 residues. V lost 6 bases and J lost 7; bases outside the gene matches: 11.

The rearrangement links TRBV20-1 to TRBJ1-2; D unresolved. The V and J ends lost 6 bases and 2 bases respectively, with 13 bases between them. Germline loops: CDR1 DFQATT, CDR2 SNEGSKA (reference sequence). The CDR3 length is 13 residues. Written as DNA, the CDR3 is TGCAGTGCAACTCTAGCGGGGAACTATGGCTACACCTTC. It specifies CSATLAGNYGYTF.

The chain joins TRBV3-1 to TRBJ2-1; 8 bases map to TRBD2. The germline gives CDR1 LGHDT, CDR2 YNNKEL (reference sequence). Germline trimming cut 8 bases from V and 2 bases from J; bases unmatched to any gene: 8. The CDR3 totals 15 residues. CDR3 in amino acids: CASSRTLAAYNEQFF. CDR3 in DNA: TGTGCCAGCTCCAGGACACTAGCGGCCTACAATGAGCAGTTCTTC.

This clonotype was counted many times. The rearrangement uses TRBV5-6 and TRBJ1-2; the D is unclear. The CDR3 is 15 residues long. Germline V gene lookup returns CDR1 SGHDT and CDR2 YYEEEE. V was clipped by 4 bases and J by 0 bases, with 13 bases between them. The CDR3 protein is CASSPARAANYGYTF. The DNA of the CDR3 is TGTGCCAGCAGCCCGGCGAGGGCAGCTAACTATGGCTACACCTTC.

The CDR3 protein is CASSLTQGRETQYF. CDR3 coding DNA: TGTGCCAGCAGCTTGACACAGGGTCGGGAGACCCAGTACTTC. The chain recombines TRBV7-6 with TRBJ2-5; maybe TRBD1 (6 bases). The CDR3 has 14 amino acids. V dropped 3 bases and J dropped 5 bases, with 13 bases sitting between them. The V gene's germline CDR1 is SGHVS and CDR2 FNYEAQ.

This clonotype occurred many times. This chain links TRBV29-1 with TRBJ1-1; D not resolved. CDR1 is SQVTM, CDR2 ANQGSEA, per germline. Trimming pared 4 bases from V and 11 bases from J, leaving 5 bases between. CDR3 length: 8 residues. The CDR3 DNA is TGCAGCGTTGGTATGGCTTTCTTT. Its translation: CSVGMAFF.

The chain has TRBV24-1 and TRBJ1-2; 9 bases are shared with TRBD1. Trimming removed 4 bases from V and 6 bases from J; junction bases left unmatched: 8. Germline lookup yields CDR1 KGHDR and CDR2 SFDVKD. This CDR3 contains 15 residues. CDR3 residues: CATSDINRGRDGYTF. The CDR3 DNA is TGTGCCACCAGTGACATTAACAGGGGGCGAGATGGCTACACCTTC.

In its sample, this clonotype was seen many times. The rearrangement joins TRBV28 to TRBJ2-5; 8 nucleotides align to TRBD2. V was clipped by 1 base and J by 2 bases; unmatched bases: 12. The CDR3 is 18 amino acids. CDR1 is MDHEN, CDR2 SYDVKM, per germline. The CDR3, as DNA: TGTGCCAGCAGTTTATCCCGGGGACTAGGTACCCTTCAAGAGACCCAGTACTTC. This sequence encodes CASSLSRGLGTLQETQYF.

With regard to this clonotype: No conserved phenylalanine or tryptophan ends this CDR3, so it is likely a read error. The DNA is omitted, as the CDR3 cannot be located on it reliably, and the CDR3 follows TCRdb's listing. This chain uses TRBV7-6 with TRBJ2-7; no DNA check was done on the table's D call, TRBD2. The CDR3 contains 10 residues when both ends are counted. In germline, CDR1 is SGHVS, CDR2 FNYEAQ. The CDR3 is CASSLVSGTS.

This clonotype was seen once. The V call is TRBV29-1, the J call TRBJ2-7; 8 positions match TRBD2. After removal of 8 bases from V and 2 bases from J, the junction contained 5 bases not matched to a gene. This CDR3 is built from 12 residues. CDR1 and CDR2 from the germline V gene are SQVTM and ANQGSEA. CDR3 DNA: TGCAGCTTGCCGGGACTAGCCTACGAGCAGTACTTC. Its translation is CSLPGLAYEQYF.

The chain uses TRBV15 and TRBJ2-6; TRBD1 is a possible D gene (5 bases). Germline CDR1 LNHNV, CDR2 YYDKDF (reference sequence). Trimming left V 3 bases short and J 0 bases short, with 12 bases between. This CDR3 region has 17 residues. The CDR3 loop reads CATSSLLQGSGANVLTF. The DNA of the CDR3 is TGTGCCACCAGCAGCTTGTTGCAGGGCTCTGGGGCCAACGTCCTGACTTTC.

In this sample, this clonotype turned up many times. This rearrangement joins TRBV24-1 to TRBJ1-5, with 9 bases fitting TRBD1. CDR1 is KGHDR, CDR2 SFDVKD, per germline. The trim removed 4 bases at V and 1 base at J, leaving 4 bases unmatched. The CDR3 totals 16 residues. The DNA of the CDR3 is TGTGCCACCAGTGACTCGGACAGGGGAAGCAATCAGCCCCAGCATTTT. Protein product: CATSDSDRGSNQPQHF.

The sample holds many counts of this clonotype. This chain connects TRBV7-2 to TRBJ2-7; D is perhaps TRBD2 (6 bases). V lost 1 base to trimming and J lost 6 bases, with 16 bases between them. The germline gives CDR1 SGHTA, CDR2 FQGNSA. CDR3 size: 15 residues. The CDR3 protein is CASSLGGREQSEQYF. For the CDR3, the DNA is TGTGCCAGCAGCTTAGGAGGTCGGGAGCAGAGCGAGCAGTACTTC.

Regarding this clonotype: Since a much larger clone is just one base distant, this may be a read error. The CDR3 sequence is CSARTIRDTSYNEQFF. The CDR3 coding sequence is TGCAGTGCTAGGACTATCCGGGACACCTCCTACAATGAGCAGTTCTTC. The chain has TRBV20-1 and TRBJ2-1; maybe TRBD1 (6 bases). Germline V CDR1 and CDR2: DFQATT, SNEGSKA (reference sequence). The CDR3 covers 16 residues. The V and J ends lost 3 bases and 0 bases respectively, with 15 bases between them.

The rearrangement links TRBV7-9 to TRBJ1-3; TRBD1 aligns across 8 bases. CDR1 is SEHNR and CDR2 is FQNEAQ in the germline V gene (reference sequence). Losses at the gene ends were 2 bases for V and 10 bases for J; bases not matched to a gene: 10. This CDR3 is built from 15 residues. CDR3 bases: TGTGCCAGCAGCTTACGGACAGGGCGTCGAGAGACCATATATTTT. Its translation: CASSLRTGRRETIYF.

This clonotype was detected ten times or more. The chain combines TRBV2 with TRBJ2-7, with a tentative D call TRBD1 (5 bases). The CDR3 runs 14 residues. Germline CDR1 is SNHLY and CDR2 is FYNNEI. V lost 1 base and J lost 0, with 7 bases in between. The CDR3 DNA follows: TGTGCCAGCAGTGAAGAGACAGTCTCCTACGAGCAGTACTTC. This translates into CASSEETVSYEQYF. Combining the CDR3 with reference TRBV2 and TRBJ2-7 gives the whole variable domain EPEVTQTPSHQVTQMGQEVILRCVPISNHLYFYWYRQILGQKVEFLVSFYNNEISEKSEIFDDQFSVERPDGSNFTLKIRSTKLEDSAMYFCASSEETVSYEQYFGPGTRLTVT.

This clonotype was seen more than once but under ten times. This rearrangement joins TRBV12-3 or TRBV12-4 to TRBJ2-7; TRBD2 agrees at 8 bases. The CDR3 is 15 residues long. V was pared by 3 bases and J by 0 bases, with 4 bases of the junction left unmatched. CDR3 protein: CASSFRGRISYEQYF. CDR3 in DNA: TGTGCCAGCAGTTTTCGCGGGAGGATCTCCTACGAGCAGTACTTC.

This clonotype was detected ten times or more. The rearrangement uses TRBV5-1 and TRBJ2-7; TRBD1 might be the D (6 bases). Germline V gene sequence: CDR1 SGHRS, CDR2 YFSETQ. The CDR3 length is 14 residues. V lost 4 bases and J lost 1, with 12 bases in between. CDR3 in amino acids: CASSRGQLSYEQYF. The CDR3 nucleotides read TGCGCCAGCAGCCGCGGACAGCTATCCTACGAGCAGTACTTC.

This chain joins TRBV11-2 and TRBJ1-5, with 8 bases fitting TRBD1. The CDR3 runs 15 residues. V shed 1 base and J 8 bases; nucleotides not matched to a gene: 7. Germline CDR1 is SGHAT and CDR2 is FQNNGV. CDR3 loop: CASSLVGAGGEPQHF. The CDR3 DNA follows: TGTGCCAGCAGCTTAGTAGGGGCAGGGGGCGAGCCCCAGCATTTT.